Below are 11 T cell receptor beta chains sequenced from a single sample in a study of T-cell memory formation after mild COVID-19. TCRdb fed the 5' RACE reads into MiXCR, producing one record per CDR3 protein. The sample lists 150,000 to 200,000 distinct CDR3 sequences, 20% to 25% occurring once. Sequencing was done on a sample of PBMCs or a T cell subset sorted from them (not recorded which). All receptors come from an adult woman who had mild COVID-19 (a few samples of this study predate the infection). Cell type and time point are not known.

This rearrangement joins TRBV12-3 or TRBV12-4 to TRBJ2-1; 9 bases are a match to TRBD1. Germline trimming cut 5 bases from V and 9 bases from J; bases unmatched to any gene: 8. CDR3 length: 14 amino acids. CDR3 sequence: CASSRPGTGIEQFF. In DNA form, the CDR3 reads TGTGCCAGCAGTCGTCCCGGGACAGGGATTGAGCAGTTCTTC.

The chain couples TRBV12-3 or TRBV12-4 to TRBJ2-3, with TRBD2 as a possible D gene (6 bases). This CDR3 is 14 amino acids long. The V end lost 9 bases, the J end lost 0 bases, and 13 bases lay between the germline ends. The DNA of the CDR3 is TGTGCCAGTCGAAGGGACTGGAGCACAGATACGCAGTATTTT. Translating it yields CASRRDWSTDTQYF.

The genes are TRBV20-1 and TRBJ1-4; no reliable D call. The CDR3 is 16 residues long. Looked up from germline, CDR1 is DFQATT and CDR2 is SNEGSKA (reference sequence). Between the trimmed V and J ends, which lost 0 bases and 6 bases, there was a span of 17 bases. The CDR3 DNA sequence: TGCAGTGCTAGAGATCTCAGCGACGGAATGCATGAAAAACTGTTTTTT. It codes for CSARDLSDGMHEKLFF.

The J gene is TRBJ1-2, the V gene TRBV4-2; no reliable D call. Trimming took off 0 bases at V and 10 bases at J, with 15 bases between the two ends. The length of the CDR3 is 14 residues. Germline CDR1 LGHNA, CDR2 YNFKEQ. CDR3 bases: TGTGCCAGCAGCCAAGAGGGTGGGGTCGTCCTCTACACCTTC. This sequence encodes CASSQEGGVVLYTF.

CDR3 protein: CASSLSQDRNEKLFF. The CDR3 DNA follows: TGTGCCAGCAGTTTATCCCAGGACAGGAATGAAAAACTGTTTTTT. The genes are TRBV28 and TRBJ1-4, with 7 bases that match TRBD1. Germline V gene data show CDR1 as MDHEN and CDR2 as SYDVKM. V lost 1 base and J lost 5; bases outside the gene matches: 4. This CDR3 is 15 amino acids long.

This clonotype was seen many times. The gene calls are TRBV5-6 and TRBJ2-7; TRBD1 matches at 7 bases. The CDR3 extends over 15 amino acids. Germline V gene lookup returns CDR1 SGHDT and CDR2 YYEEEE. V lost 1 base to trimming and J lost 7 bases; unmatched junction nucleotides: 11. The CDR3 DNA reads TGTGCCAGCAGCTTGAGGGGACGGACAGGAAGTGAGCAGTACTTC. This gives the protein CASSLRGRTGSEQYF.

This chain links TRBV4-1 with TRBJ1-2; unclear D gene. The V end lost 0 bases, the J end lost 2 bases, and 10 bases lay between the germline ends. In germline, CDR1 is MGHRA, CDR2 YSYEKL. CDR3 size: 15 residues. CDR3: CASSQESRKNYGYTF. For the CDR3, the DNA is TGCGCCAGCAGCCAAGAATCTCGGAAAAACTATGGCTACACCTTC.

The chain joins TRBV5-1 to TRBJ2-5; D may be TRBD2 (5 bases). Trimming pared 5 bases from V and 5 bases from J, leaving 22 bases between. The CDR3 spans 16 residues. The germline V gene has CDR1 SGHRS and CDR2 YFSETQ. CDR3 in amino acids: CASREREGSLGETQYF. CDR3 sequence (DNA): TGCGCCAGCAGGGAGAGGGAAGGGTCGTTAGGGGAGACCCAGTACTTC.

The CDR3 protein is CASMDRVFDEQYF. The CDR3 nucleotides are TGTGCCAGCATGGACAGGGTTTTCGACGAGCAGTACTTC. The chain couples TRBV6-2 or TRBV6-3 to TRBJ2-7; the match to TRBD1 covers 8 bases. V shed 7 bases, J shed 5 bases, and the junction held 7 bases outside the gene matches. The CDR3 consists of 13 residues. Germline loops: CDR1 MNHEY, CDR2 SVGEGT.

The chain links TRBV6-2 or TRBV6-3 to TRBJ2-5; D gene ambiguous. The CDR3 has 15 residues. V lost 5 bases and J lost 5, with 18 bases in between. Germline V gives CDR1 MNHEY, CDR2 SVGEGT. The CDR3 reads CASSLRPPGGETQYF. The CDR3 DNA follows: TGTGCCAGCAGTCTTCGACCGCCGGGTGGGGAGACCCAGTACTTC.

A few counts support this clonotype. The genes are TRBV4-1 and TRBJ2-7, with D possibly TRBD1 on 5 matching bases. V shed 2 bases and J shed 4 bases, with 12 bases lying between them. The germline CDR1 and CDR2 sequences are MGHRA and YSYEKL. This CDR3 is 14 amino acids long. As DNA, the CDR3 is TGCGCCAGCAGCCAAACTCAGGGTCTTTACGAGCAGTACTTC. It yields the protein CASSQTQGLYEQYF.